This TCR beta chain is drawn from a study of T cell responses to AZD1222 COVID-19 vaccine. Study outcomes and limitations: Within unmutated variant regions lay the reported targets of nearly half of spike-specific TCRs. A mostly white British donor set with more females was recruited, and clonal diversity was possibly underestimated. Repertoires were collected only later (after the peak T cell response had occurred). Among AZD1222 vaccinees, only 5 to 7 were seropositive at baseline.

Only in-frame clones appear in the TCRdb table, and some are missing; sequencing was by immunoSEQ multiplex PCR. Of under 150,000 clones in the sample, 91% were seen once. The germline gives CDR1 SGHNT, CDR2 YENEEA. With 6 bases removed from V and 8 bases from J, the gap between germline ends came to 16 bases. CDR3 length equals 13 residues. Points on this clone: Its matching antigen is unknown.

The rearrangement links TRBV11-3 to TRBJ1-2, with D possibly TRBD1 on 6 matching bases. Sequences were derived from peripheral blood, sampled 28 days after the second AZD1222 dose. The receptor's source is an adult who received the AZD1222 COVID-19 vaccine. The CDR3 coding sequence is TGTGCCAGCAGGTGGGGCAGGGGAGGAGGCTACACCTTC. Protein sequence: CASRWGRGGGYTF.